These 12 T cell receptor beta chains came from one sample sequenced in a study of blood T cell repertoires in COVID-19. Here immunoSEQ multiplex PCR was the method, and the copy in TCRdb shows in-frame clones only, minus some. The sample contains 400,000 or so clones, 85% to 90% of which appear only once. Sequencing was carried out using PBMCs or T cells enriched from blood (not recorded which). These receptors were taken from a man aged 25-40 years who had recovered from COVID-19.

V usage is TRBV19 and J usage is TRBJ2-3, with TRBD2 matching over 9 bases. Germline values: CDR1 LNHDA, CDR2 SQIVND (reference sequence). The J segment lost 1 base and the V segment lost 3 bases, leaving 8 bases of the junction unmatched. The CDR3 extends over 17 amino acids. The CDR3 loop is CASSISWVAGGTDTQYF. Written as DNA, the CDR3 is TGTGCCAGTAGTATTTCTTGGGTAGCGGGAGGCACAGATACGCAGTATTTT. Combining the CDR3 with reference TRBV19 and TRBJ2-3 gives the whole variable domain DGGITQSPKYLFRKEGQNVTLSCEQNLNHDAMYWYRQDPGQGLRLIYYSQIVNDFQKGDIAEGYSVSREKKESFPLTVTSAQKNPTAFYLCASSISWVAGGTDTQYFGPGTRLTVL.

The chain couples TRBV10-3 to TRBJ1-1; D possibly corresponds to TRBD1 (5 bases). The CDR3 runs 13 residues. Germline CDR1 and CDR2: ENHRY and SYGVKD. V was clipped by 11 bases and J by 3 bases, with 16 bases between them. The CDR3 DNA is TGTGCCTCGTGGACGGGGGGGGACACTGAAGCTTTCTTT. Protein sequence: CASWTGGDTEAFF.

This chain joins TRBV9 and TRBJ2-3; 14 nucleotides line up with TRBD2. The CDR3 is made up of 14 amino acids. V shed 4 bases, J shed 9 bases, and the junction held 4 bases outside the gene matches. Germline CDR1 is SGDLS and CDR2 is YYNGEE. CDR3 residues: CASSLGLAGATQYF. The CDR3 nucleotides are TGTGCCAGCAGCTTGGGACTAGCGGGAGCGACGCAGTATTTT.

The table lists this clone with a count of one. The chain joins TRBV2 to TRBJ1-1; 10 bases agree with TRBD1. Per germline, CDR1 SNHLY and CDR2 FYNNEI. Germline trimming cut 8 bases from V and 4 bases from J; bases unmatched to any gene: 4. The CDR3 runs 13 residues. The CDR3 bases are TGTGCCAGCGTAGACAGGGGGCTCACTGAAGCTTTCTTT. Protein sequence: CASVDRGLTEAFF. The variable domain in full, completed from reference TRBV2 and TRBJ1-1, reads EPEVTQTPSHQVTQMGQEVILRCVPISNHLYFYWYRQILGQKVEFLVSFYNNEISEKSEIFDDQFSVERPDGSNFTLKIRSTKLEDSAMYFCASVDRGLTEAFFGQGTRLTVV.

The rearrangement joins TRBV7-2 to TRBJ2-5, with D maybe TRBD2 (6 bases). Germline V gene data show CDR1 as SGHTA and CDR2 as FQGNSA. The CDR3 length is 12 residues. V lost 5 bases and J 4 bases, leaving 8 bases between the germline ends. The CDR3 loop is CASSGRSETQYF. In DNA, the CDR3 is TGTGCCAGCAGCGGGAGGTCAGAGACCCAGTACTTC.

The CDR3 sequence: CASSQRGGEGMSEAFF. The CDR3 coding sequence is TGTGCCAGCAGCCAAAGGGGGGGTGAGGGTATGTCTGAAGCTTTCTTT. The chain recombines TRBV3-1 (or the pseudogene TRBV3-2) with TRBJ1-1; the D gene is possibly TRBD1 (6 bases). The CDR3 sequence is 16 residues long. CDR1 is LGHDT and CDR2 is YNNKEL in the germline V gene (reference sequence). With 2 bases removed from V and 6 bases from J, the gap between germline ends came to 19 bases.

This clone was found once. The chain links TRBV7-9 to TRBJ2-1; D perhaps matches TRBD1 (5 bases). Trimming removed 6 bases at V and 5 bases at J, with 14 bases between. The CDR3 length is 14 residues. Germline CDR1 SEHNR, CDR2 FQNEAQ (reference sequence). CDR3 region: CASRQGTQNNEQFF. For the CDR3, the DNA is TGTGCCAGCAGGCAGGGAACCCAGAACAATGAGCAGTTCTTC.

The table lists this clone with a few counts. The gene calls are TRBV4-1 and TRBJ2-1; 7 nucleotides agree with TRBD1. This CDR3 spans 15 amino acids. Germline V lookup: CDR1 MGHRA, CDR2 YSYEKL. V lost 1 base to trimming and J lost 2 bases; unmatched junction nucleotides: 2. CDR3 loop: CASSQATGPYNEQFF. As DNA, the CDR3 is TGCGCCAGCAGCCAAGCGACAGGGCCCTACAATGAGCAGTTCTTC.

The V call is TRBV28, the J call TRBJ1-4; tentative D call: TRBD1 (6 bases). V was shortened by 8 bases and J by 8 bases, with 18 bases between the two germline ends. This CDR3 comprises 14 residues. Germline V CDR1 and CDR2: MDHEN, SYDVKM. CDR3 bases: TGTGCCAGCGGCAACAGGGACTATGTAGAAAAACTGTTTTTT. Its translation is CASGNRDYVEKLFF.

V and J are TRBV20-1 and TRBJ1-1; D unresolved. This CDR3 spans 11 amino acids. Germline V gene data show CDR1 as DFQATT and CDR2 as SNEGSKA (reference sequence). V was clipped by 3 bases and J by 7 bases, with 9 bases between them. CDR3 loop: CSARTPREAFF. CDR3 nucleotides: TGCAGTGCTAGGACACCCCGTGAAGCTTTCTTT.

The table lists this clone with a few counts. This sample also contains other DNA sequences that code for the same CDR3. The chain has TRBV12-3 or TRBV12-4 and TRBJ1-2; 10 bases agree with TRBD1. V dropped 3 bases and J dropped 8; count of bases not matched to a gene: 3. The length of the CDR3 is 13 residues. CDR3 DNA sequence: TGTGCCAGCAGTTTGGGACAGGGGAGAGGCTACACCTTC. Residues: CASSLGQGRGYTF.

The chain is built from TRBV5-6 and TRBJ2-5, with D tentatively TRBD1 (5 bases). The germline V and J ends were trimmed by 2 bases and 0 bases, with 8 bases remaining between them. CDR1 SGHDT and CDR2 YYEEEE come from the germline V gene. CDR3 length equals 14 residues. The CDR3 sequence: CASSFIGDQETQYF. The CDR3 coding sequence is TGTGCCAGCAGCTTTATAGGGGACCAAGAGACCCAGTACTTC.